This T cell receptor beta chain was sequenced during a study of T cell changes during pregnancy in multiple sclerosis. The protocol was immunoSEQ multiplex PCR, while the TCRdb copy is restricted to in-frame clones and leaves out a portion. The sample gives 40,000 to 50,000 clones, approximately 94% of which show up once; less than 5% is in the top ten. Trimming pared 5 bases from V and 5 bases from J, leaving 21 bases between. The CDR3 spans 16 residues. CDR1 is SGHRS and CDR2 is YFSETQ in the germline V gene. The sequencing used CD8+ T cells from peripheral blood mononuclear cells, collected in the first trimester of pregnancy. J is TRBJ2-3 and V is TRBV5-1; maybe TRBD2 (5 bases). The sequence was obtained from a female donor with multiple sclerosis, enrolled in a pregnancy study. In nucleotides, the CDR3 is TGCGCCAGCAGATTTCGGGGTGATGGCCCGGTAGATACGCAGTATTTT. Translation: CASRFRGDGPVDTQYF. The whole variable domain, filled in from reference TRBV5-1 and TRBJ2-3, reads KAGVTQTPRYLIKTRGQQVTLSCSPISGHRSVSWYQQTPGQGLQFLFEYFSETQRNKGNFPGRFSGRQFSNSRSEMNVSTLELGDSALYLCASRFRGDGPVDTQYFGPGTRLTVL.